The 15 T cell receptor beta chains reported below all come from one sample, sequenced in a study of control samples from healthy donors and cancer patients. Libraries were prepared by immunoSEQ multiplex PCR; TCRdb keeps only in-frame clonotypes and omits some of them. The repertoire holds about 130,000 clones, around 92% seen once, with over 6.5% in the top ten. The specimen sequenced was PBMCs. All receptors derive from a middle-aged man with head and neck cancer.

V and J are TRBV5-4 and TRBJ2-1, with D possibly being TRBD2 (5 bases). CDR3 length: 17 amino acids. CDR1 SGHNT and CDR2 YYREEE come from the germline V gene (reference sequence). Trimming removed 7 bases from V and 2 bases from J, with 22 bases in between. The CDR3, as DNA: TGTGCCAGCCTGCCGAGTGGAGGACTTGGGGCCTACAATGAGCAGTTCTTC. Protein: CASLPSGGLGAYNEQFF.

CDR3 sequence: CASSVDALVGSGYTF. For the CDR3, the DNA is TGTGCCAGCAGCGTAGACGCGCTGGTGGGGAGTGGCTACACCTTC. The rearrangement uses TRBV9 and TRBJ1-2; no clear D gene. Trimming pared 0 bases from V and 7 bases from J, leaving 16 bases between. The CDR3 contains 15 residues. Germline-derived CDR1 and CDR2 are SGDLS and YYNGEE.

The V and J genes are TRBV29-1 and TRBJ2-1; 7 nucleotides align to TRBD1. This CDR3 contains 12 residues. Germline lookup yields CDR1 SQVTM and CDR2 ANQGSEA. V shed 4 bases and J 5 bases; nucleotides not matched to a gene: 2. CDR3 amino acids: CSVGQGHNEQFF. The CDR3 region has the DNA TGCAGCGTTGGACAGGGCCACAATGAGCAGTTCTTC.

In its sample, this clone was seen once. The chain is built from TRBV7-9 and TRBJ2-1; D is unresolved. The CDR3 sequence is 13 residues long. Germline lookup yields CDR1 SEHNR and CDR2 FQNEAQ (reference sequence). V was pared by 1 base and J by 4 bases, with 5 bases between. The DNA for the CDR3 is TGTGCCAGCAGCTTAGTCCCTTACAATGAGCAGTTCTTC. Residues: CASSLVPYNEQFF.

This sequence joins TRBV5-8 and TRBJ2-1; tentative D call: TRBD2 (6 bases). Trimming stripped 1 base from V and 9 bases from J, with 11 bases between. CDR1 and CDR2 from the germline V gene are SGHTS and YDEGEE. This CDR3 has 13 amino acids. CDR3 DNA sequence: TGTGCCAGCAGCTTGCAGGGAGGTTTTGAGCAGTTCTTC. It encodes CASSLQGGFEQFF.

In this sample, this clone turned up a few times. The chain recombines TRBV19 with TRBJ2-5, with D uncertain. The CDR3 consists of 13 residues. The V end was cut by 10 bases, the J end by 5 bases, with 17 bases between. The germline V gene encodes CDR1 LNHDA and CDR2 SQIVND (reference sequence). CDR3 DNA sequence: TGTGCCACCAGTAAGCTTAGGGATGAGACCCAGTACTTC. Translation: CATSKLRDETQYF.

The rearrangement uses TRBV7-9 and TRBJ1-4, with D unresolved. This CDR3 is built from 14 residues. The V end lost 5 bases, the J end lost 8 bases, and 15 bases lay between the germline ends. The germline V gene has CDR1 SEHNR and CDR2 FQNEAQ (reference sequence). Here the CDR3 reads CASSPVASGEKLFF. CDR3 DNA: TGTGCCAGCAGCCCCGTCGCGAGCGGAGAAAAACTGTTTTTT. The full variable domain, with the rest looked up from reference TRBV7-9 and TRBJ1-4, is DTGVSQNPRHKITKRGQNVTFRCDPISEHNRLYWYRQTLGQGPEFLTYFQNEAQLEKSRLLSDRFSAERPKGSFSTLEIQRTEQGDSAMYLCASSPVASGEKLFFGSGTQLSVL.

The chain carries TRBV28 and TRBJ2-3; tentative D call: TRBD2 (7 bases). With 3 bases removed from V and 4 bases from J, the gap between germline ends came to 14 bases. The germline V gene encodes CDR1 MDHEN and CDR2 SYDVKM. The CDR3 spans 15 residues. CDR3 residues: CASSLTGGGADTQYF. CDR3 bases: TGTGCCAGCAGTTTGACCGGAGGGGGGGCAGATACGCAGTATTTT.

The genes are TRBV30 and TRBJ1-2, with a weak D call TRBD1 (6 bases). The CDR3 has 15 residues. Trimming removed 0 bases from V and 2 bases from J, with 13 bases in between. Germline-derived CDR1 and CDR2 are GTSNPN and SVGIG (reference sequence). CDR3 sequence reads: CAWSVIQGPNYGYTF. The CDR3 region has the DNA TGTGCCTGGAGTGTAATCCAGGGGCCAAACTATGGCTACACCTTC.

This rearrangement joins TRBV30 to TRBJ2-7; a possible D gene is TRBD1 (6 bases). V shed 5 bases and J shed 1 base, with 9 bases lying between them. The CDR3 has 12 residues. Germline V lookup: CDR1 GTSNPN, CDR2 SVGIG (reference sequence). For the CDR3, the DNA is TGTGCCTGGGGTACAGGGTCCTACGAGCAGTACTTC. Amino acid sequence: CAWGTGSYEQYF.

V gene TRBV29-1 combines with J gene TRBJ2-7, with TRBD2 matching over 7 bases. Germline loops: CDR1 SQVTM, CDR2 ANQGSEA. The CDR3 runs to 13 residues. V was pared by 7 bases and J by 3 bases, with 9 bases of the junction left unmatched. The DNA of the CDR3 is TGCAGCGCCGGGGGAGGGGTCCTCTACGAGCAGTACTTC. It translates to CSAGGGVLYEQYF.

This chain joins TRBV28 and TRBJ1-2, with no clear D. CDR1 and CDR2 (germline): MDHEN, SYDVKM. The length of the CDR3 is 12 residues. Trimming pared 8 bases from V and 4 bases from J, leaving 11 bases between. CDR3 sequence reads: CASQSAGYGYTF. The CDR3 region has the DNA TGTGCCAGCCAGTCGGCTGGCTATGGCTACACCTTC.

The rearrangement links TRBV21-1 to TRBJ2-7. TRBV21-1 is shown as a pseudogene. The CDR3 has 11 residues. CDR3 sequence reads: CASSKPWEQYF. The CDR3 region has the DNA TGTGCCAGCAGCAAGCCATGGGAGCAGTACTTC.

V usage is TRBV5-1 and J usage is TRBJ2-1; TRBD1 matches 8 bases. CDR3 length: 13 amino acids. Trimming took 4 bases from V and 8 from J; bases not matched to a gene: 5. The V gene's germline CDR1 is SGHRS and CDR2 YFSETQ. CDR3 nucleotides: TGCGCCAGCAGCCCCGGACAGGGCGATGAGCAGTTCTTC. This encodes CASSPGQGDEQFF.

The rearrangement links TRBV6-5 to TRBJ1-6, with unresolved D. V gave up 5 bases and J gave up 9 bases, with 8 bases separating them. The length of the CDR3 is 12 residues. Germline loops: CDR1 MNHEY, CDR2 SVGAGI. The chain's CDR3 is CASSRGGSPLHF. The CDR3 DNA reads TGTGCCAGCAGTCGAGGAGGTTCACCCCTCCACTTT.